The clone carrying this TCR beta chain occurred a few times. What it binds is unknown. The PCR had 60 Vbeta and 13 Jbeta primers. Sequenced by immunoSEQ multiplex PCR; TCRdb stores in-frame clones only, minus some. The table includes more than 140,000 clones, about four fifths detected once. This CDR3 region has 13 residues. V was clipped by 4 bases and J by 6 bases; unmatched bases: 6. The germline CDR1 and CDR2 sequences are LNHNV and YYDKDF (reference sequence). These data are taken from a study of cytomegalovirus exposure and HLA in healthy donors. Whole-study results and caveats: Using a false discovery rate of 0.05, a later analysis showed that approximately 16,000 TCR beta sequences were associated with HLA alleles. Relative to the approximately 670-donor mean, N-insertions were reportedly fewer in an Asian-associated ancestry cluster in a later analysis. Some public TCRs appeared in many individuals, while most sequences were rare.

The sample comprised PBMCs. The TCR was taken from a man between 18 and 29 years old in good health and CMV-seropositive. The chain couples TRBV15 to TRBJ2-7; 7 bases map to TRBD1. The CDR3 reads CATSKDRASEQYF. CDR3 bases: TGTGCCACCAGCAAAGACAGGGCAAGCGAGCAGTACTTC.